What follows describes a single T cell receptor beta chain. The entry originates in a study of blood T cell repertoires in COVID-19. Background on the study: Samples representing acute and convalescent COVID-19 were sourced from the United States, Italy and Spain.

The CDR3 sequence is 15 residues long. In germline, CDR1 is LNHDA, CDR2 SQIVND (reference sequence). V was pared by 3 bases and J by 9 bases, with 9 bases of the junction left unmatched. As processed by the authors: By means of reference gene primer amplification, nucleated cell counts were estimated. Some clones are missing from TCRdb's copy, which holds only in-frame ones; the method was immunoSEQ multiplex PCR. The DNA gave D and trimming, while V, J and clone size come from that table. The table has 61,000 or so clones, around 88% seen once. The material sequenced was peripheral blood. The chain combines TRBV19 with TRBJ2-1, with 9 positions matching TRBD2. The source is a woman of 80 years or more with active COVID-19. The CDR3 DNA reads TGTGCCAGTAGTATTTTCGCGGGGGGGAACGGTGAGCAGTTCTTC. It encodes CASSIFAGGNGEQFF.